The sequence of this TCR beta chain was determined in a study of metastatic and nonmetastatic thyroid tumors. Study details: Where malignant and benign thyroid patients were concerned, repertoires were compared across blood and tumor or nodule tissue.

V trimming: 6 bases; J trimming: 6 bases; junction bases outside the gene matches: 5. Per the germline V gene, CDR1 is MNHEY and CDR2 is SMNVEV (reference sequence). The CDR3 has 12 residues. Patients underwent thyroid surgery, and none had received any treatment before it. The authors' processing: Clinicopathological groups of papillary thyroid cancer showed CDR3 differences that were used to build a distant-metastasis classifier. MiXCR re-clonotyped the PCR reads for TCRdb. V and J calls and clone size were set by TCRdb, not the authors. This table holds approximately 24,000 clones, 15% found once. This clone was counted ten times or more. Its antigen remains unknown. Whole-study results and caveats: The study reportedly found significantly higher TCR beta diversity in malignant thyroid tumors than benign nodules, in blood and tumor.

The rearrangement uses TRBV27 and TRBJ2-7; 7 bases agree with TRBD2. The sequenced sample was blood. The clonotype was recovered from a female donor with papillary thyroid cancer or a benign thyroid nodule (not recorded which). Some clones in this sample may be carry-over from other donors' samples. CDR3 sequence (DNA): TGTGCCAGCAGGGCCGGACTAGGCGAGCAGTACTTC. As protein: CASRAGLGEQYF.